This T cell receptor beta chain was captured in a study of T cell repertoires in cytomegalovirus infection. General observations from the study: Carriage of CMV together with the relevant HLA was identifiable through cumulative public TCR beta family frequency.

Trimming cost V 5 bases and J 2 bases; bases outside gene matches: 13. The germline CDR1 and CDR2 sequences are MGHRA and YSYEKL. The CDR3 runs to 17 residues. TCRdb ran MiXCR on the reads and lists one entry per CDR3 protein. In the table there are some 350,000 distinct CDR3 sequences, roughly 34% of which are singletons. Notes on this clonotype: Antigen: not known.

The sample here was cultured PBMCs, taken from culture after CMV antigen stimulation. This receptor was taken from a human donor in good health (CMV status not recorded). Some clones in this sample may be carry-over from other donors' samples. The chain uses TRBV4-1 and TRBJ1-2; 8 nucleotides line up with TRBD1. CDR3 sequence (DNA): TGCGCCAGCAGCGCGACGTTGGCGGGACAGGCCAACTATGGCTACACCTTC. Protein product: CASSATLAGQANYGYTF.